These 4 T cell receptor beta chains came from one sample sequenced in a study of cytomegalovirus exposure and HLA in healthy donors. PCR involved 60 Vbeta and 13 Jbeta primers. Measured with immunoSEQ multiplex PCR; TCRdb has only the in-frame clones, and not every one. Here the sample spans more than 90,000 clones, about three quarters being singletons. Material for sequencing was PBMCs. Receptor source: a human donor in good health.

This clone has only a few counts. The chain is built from TRBV18 and TRBJ2-7, with TRBD2 matching over 8 bases. The CDR3 has 16 residues. The V gene's germline CDR1 is KGHSH and CDR2 LQKENI. V was pared by 0 bases and J by 6 bases, with 10 bases of the junction left unmatched. CDR3 loop: CASSPPLRQLAGEQYF. CDR3 coding DNA: TGTGCCAGCTCACCACCACTGCGACAGCTAGCGGGCGAGCAGTACTTC. The entire variable domain, with the rest obtained from reference TRBV18 and TRBJ2-7, is as follows: NAGVMQNPRHLVRRRGQEARLRCSPMKGHSHVYWYRQLPEEGLKFMVYLQKENIIDESGMPKERFSAEFPKEGPSILRIQQVVRGDSAAYFCASSPPLRQLAGEQYFGPGTRLTVT.

This rearrangement joins TRBV15 to TRBJ2-1, with D possibly matching TRBD2 (6 bases). Germline CDR1 LNHNV, CDR2 YYDKDF (reference sequence). Trimming removed 2 bases at V and 1 base at J, with 15 bases between. This CDR3 comprises 17 residues. The CDR3: CATSRFFRGASYNEQFF. CDR3 DNA sequence: TGTGCCACCAGCAGATTCTTTCGCGGGGCGTCCTACAATGAGCAGTTCTTC.

The V call is TRBV6-6, the J call TRBJ1-5; the D gene is possibly TRBD1 (5 bases). With 7 bases removed from V and 5 bases from J, the gap between germline ends came to 15 bases. The germline gives CDR1 MNHNY, CDR2 SVGAGI (reference sequence). This CDR3 spans 14 amino acids. CDR3 in DNA: TGTGCCAGCACCGACAAGACAGTATATCAGCCCCAGCATTTT. Encoded protein: CASTDKTVYQPQHF.

In its sample, this clone was seen once. The chain carries TRBV18 and TRBJ2-6; 14 bases align to TRBD2. CDR3 length: 21 amino acids. V gave up 3 bases and J gave up 2 bases; unmatched junction bases: 12. Germline CDR1 KGHSH, CDR2 LQKENI. CDR3 sequence reads: CASSPELPGLAGGTGANVLTF. In DNA, the CDR3 is TGTGCCAGCTCACCGGAACTCCCCGGACTAGCGGGAGGTACTGGGGCCAACGTCCTGACTTTC.